This record covers a single T cell receptor (beta chain). No antigen is known for it. Hyperthyroidism qualified as stable when ophthalmopathy did not develop within 18 months of follow-up. Aged 18 to 65, the patients with hyperthyroidism had under 2 months' duration and were newly diagnosed. Pregnancy or lactation, uncontrolled infections and other autoimmune diseases were grounds for excluding patients. This sample stems from a study of Graves' ophthalmopathy and Graves' hyperthyroidism. Study-level results: Blood samples also showed most expanded thyroid clonotypes exceeding 0.001 frequency.

V lost 5 bases, J lost 0 bases, and 14 bases lay in between. Germline CDR1 and CDR2: SGHVS and FQNEAQ. The CDR3 extends over 17 amino acids. Amplified material comprised TCR beta CDR3 regions derived from RNA transcripts. HTBI primers served in a first-round RT-PCR, which a second-round multiplex PCR followed. In TCRdb, the multiplex PCR reads were re-called with MiXCR into one record per CDR3 protein. This sample has 400,000 to 500,000 distinct CDR3 sequences; over 20% occur once, and the top ten carry approximately 3.2%. This rearrangement joins TRBV7-8 to TRBJ1-6; D perhaps matches TRBD1 (6 bases). The TCR comes from a woman between 18 and 30 years old with stable Graves' hyperthyroidism. The specimen was peripheral blood. Here the CDR3 reads CASSLTQGVSYNSPLHF. For the CDR3, the DNA is TGTGCCAGCAGCCTGACACAGGGCGTCTCCTATAATTCACCCCTCCACTTT.